The sequence of this T cell receptor (beta chain) was determined in a study of human T cells and chemical hapten exposure. Study-wide findings and caveats: The donor cohort had alopecia, so its immune response may not match that of healthy people.

CDR1 is DFQATT, CDR2 SNEGSKA, per germline (reference sequence). Between the trimmed V and J ends, which lost 0 bases and 5 bases, there was a span of 14 bases. The CDR3 consists of 15 residues. For this clonotype: Antigen specificity is unknown.

TCRdb processed the RACE reads anew with MiXCR; each CDR3 protein has one entry. The repertoire consists of 100,000 to 150,000 distinct CDR3 sequences, with roughly an eighth occurring once and the leading ten covering around 0.84%. Time point here: patch test 1, 2 weeks after DPC sensitization. Treatment denoted: therapeutic diphenylcyclopropenone sensitization with weekly scalp DPC. The clonotype comes from a man aged 18 to 29 with alopecia areata. Some clones in this sample may be carry-over from other donors' samples. Sequencing used whole blood, obtained in connection with sensitization to the hapten diphenylcyclopropenone (DPC). This rearrangement joins TRBV20-1 to TRBJ2-1; weak D call: TRBD1 (6 bases). This CDR3 reads CSARDPGTPHNEQFF. For the CDR3, the DNA is TGCAGTGCTAGAGATCCGGGGACACCCCACAATGAGCAGTTCTTC.